These 25 T cell receptor beta chains originate from one sample sequenced in a study of blood T cell repertoires in COVID-19. The table came from immunoSEQ multiplex PCR; TCRdb's copy has only in-frame clones and leaves some out. The sample lists approximately 160,000 clones; roughly 86% were seen once. The sample consisted of peripheral blood. The receptor source for this set is a man between 35 and 55 years old who had recovered from COVID-19.

This chain uses TRBV19 with TRBJ1-5; D gene uncertain. The germline gives CDR1 LNHDA, CDR2 SQIVND (reference sequence). V was cut by 5 bases and J by 7 bases, with 12 bases left in between. The CDR3 is 13 amino acids. CDR3 amino acids: CASSWQAGQPQHF. The DNA of the CDR3 is TGTGCCAGTAGTTGGCAGGCTGGGCAGCCCCAGCATTTT.

This clone is classed as medium-sized (0.01 to 0.1%). The chain is built from TRBV6-1 and TRBJ2-2, with D possibly TRBD2 on 6 matching bases. The CDR3 is 15 amino acids. The germline V gene encodes CDR1 MNHNS and CDR2 SASEGT. The ends were cut back, 0 bases at V and 1 base at J, with 6 bases in the middle. CDR3 sequence reads: CASSEASGNTGELFF. CDR3 DNA sequence: TGTGCCAGCAGTGAAGCTAGCGGGAACACCGGGGAGCTGTTTTTT.

The chain couples TRBV5-6 to TRBJ2-7; 9 nucleotides match TRBD1. V dropped 4 bases and J dropped 4; count of bases not matched to a gene: 6. Germline CDR1 SGHDT, CDR2 YYEEEE. CDR3 length equals 14 residues. The CDR3 coding sequence is TGTGCCAGCAGCATCACAGGGGGCGGATACGAGCAGTACTTC. It encodes CASSITGGGYEQYF.

The rearrangement links TRBV10-3 to TRBJ2-7; TRBD2 matches 14 bases. CDR1 ENHRY and CDR2 SYGVKD come from the germline V gene. V shed 7 bases and J 6 bases; nucleotides not matched to a gene: 8. The CDR3 runs 15 residues. The CDR3 loop is CAITPDGTSGSEQYF. CDR3 DNA: TGTGCCATCACCCCCGACGGGACTAGCGGGAGCGAGCAGTACTTC.

The chain couples TRBV5-1 to TRBJ1-5; unclear D gene. Germline V gene data show CDR1 as SGHRS and CDR2 as YFSETQ. V lost 7 bases to trimming and J lost 2 bases, with 13 bases between them. The CDR3 extends over 14 amino acids. The CDR3 nucleotides are TGCGCCAGCCGGGTGAGTCCGGGCAATCAGCCCCAGCATTTT. Its protein product is CASRVSPGNQPQHF.

The chain has TRBV6-5 and TRBJ2-7; 9 nucleotides line up with TRBD1. The V segment lost 5 bases and the J segment 3 bases; nucleotides outside the gene matches: 8. The germline V gene has CDR1 MNHEY and CDR2 SVGAGI. The CDR3 covers 15 residues. The CDR3 DNA reads as TGTGCCAGCAGTACTCCCTCGGGACAGGGCTACGAGCAGTACTTC. It yields the protein CASSTPSGQGYEQYF.

The V call is TRBV30, the J call TRBJ2-5; no firm D call. There are 13 residues in the CDR3. Trimming left V 3 bases short and J 4 bases short, with 12 bases between. The germline V gene encodes CDR1 GTSNPN and CDR2 SVGIG (reference sequence). DNA for the CDR3: TGTGCCTGGAGCGACTTTGGTCCAGAGACCCAGTACTTC. Translating gives CAWSDFGPETQYF.

This clone has a count of ten or more. The V call is TRBV15, the J call TRBJ2-7, with D tentatively TRBD1 (7 bases). Germline assignment: CDR1 LNHNV and CDR2 YYDKDF (reference sequence). This CDR3 comprises 12 residues. Trimming pared 4 bases from V and 6 bases from J, leaving 10 bases between. CDR3 region: CATSTGGTEQYF. The CDR3 bases are TGTGCCACCAGCACAGGGGGGACCGAGCAGTACTTC.

This chain links TRBV19 with TRBJ1-2, with 9 positions matching TRBD1. Germline CDR1 and CDR2: LNHDA and SQIVND (reference sequence). J gave up 4 bases and V 2 bases, and 5 bases lay outside the gene matches. The length of the CDR3 is 15 residues. CDR3 nucleotide sequence: TGTGCCAGTAGTATATACGGGACAGGGAGCTATGGCTACACCTTC. The encoded protein is CASSIYGTGSYGYTF.

This clone was recorded once. V gene TRBV19 combines with J gene TRBJ1-5; D is unclear. CDR1 and CDR2 from the germline V gene are LNHDA and SQIVND (reference sequence). The CDR3 consists of 15 residues. The V end was cut by 4 bases, the J end by 0 bases, with 10 bases between. Written as DNA, the CDR3 is TGTGCCAGTAGTACCGGCCGACATAGCAATCAGCCCCAGCATTTT. Protein: CASSTGRHSNQPQHF.

V and J are TRBV6-5 and TRBJ1-4; D uncertain. V shed 8 bases and J shed 8 bases, with 15 bases lying between them. The germline gives CDR1 MNHEY, CDR2 SVGAGI. CDR3 length equals 13 residues. This CDR3 reads CASSPGSGEKLFF. The CDR3 DNA reads as TGTGCCAGCTCCCCCGGGAGCGGGGAAAAACTGTTTTTT.

The genes are TRBV18 and TRBJ1-1; a possible D gene is TRBD1 (6 bases). Trimming pared 2 bases from V and 6 bases from J, leaving 13 bases between. The CDR3 contains 14 residues. CDR1 is KGHSH, CDR2 LQKENI, per germline. The CDR3 sequence is CASSPRAGDAEAFF. CDR3 nucleotide sequence: TGTGCCAGCTCACCAAGGGCAGGGGATGCTGAAGCTTTCTTT.

The rearrangement uses TRBV19 and TRBJ1-4, with 9 bases matching TRBD1. Germline values: CDR1 LNHDA, CDR2 SQIVND (reference sequence). J lost 7 bases, V lost 4 bases, and 7 bases had no gene match. The CDR3 has 15 residues. CDR3 in amino acids: CASSNPGQGSEKLFF. The CDR3 nucleotides are TGTGCCAGTAGTAACCCGGGACAGGGAAGTGAAAAACTGTTTTTT.

The chain has TRBV28 and TRBJ2-7; TRBD2 is a possible D gene (5 bases). The V and J ends lost 7 bases and 5 bases respectively, with 15 bases between them. The germline gives CDR1 MDHEN, CDR2 SYDVKM. CDR3 length: 13 residues. The CDR3 reads CASIGGPGNEQYF. The CDR3 DNA reads TGTGCCAGCATCGGAGGTCCGGGGAACGAGCAGTACTTC.

The rearrangement uses TRBV29-1 and TRBJ1-3; D perhaps matches TRBD1 (6 bases). V dropped 6 bases and J dropped 3 bases, with 9 bases sitting between them. Per germline, CDR1 SQVTM and CDR2 ANQGSEA. The CDR3 totals 12 residues. The CDR3 DNA reads TGCAGCGTAGCACAGGGTGGAAACACCATATATTTT. Its protein is CSVAQGGNTIYF.

The chain links TRBV5-8 to TRBJ1-5; possibly TRBD1 for D (5 bases). Per the germline V gene, CDR1 is SGHTS and CDR2 is YDEGEE. The CDR3 has 16 residues. V lost 3 bases, J lost 3 bases, and 16 bases lay in between. The CDR3, as DNA: TGTGCCAGCAGCTCTATTTTTGGAGGGGACAATCAGCCCCAGCATTTT. Translated: CASSSIFGGDNQPQHF.

V is TRBV7-6 and J is TRBJ2-5, with 8 bases that match TRBD2. The CDR3 totals 17 residues. V lost 2 bases and J lost 4; bases outside the gene matches: 12. In germline, CDR1 is SGHVS, CDR2 FNYEAQ. The CDR3 spells CASSLIPAGGRGETQYF. CDR3 sequence (DNA): TGTGCCAGCAGCTTAATTCCTGCGGGGGGCCGCGGAGAGACCCAGTACTTC.

The chain is built from TRBV7-3 and TRBJ2-1, with a weak D call TRBD2 (5 bases). V was trimmed by 5 bases and J by 6 bases, leaving 14 bases between them. This CDR3 has 14 residues. The germline gives CDR1 SGHTA, CDR2 FQGTGA. CDR3 in DNA: TGTGCCAGCAGCCCCGCCGGGGTGGGCAATGAGCAGTTCTTC. Protein sequence: CASSPAGVGNEQFF.

The chain couples TRBV6-1 to TRBJ1-5; 8 positions match TRBD1. Per germline, CDR1 MNHNS and CDR2 SASEGT. Unmatched junction bases numbered 6, after V lost 1 base and J lost 4 bases. This CDR3 spans 16 amino acids. CDR3 in amino acids: CASSEEAGGGNQPQHF. The CDR3 DNA reads TGTGCCAGCAGTGAAGAGGCAGGGGGCGGGAATCAGCCCCAGCATTTT.

The chain couples TRBV19 to TRBJ2-7; D not certain. V was clipped by 3 bases and J by 3 bases, with 15 bases between them. This CDR3 is 15 amino acids long. The germline V gene encodes CDR1 LNHDA and CDR2 SQIVND (reference sequence). The CDR3: CASSIQSLSDYEQYF. The CDR3 bases are TGTGCCAGTAGTATCCAGTCCCTCTCAGACTACGAGCAGTACTTC. Filled out from reference TRBV19 and TRBJ2-7, the complete variable domain reads DGGITQSPKYLFRKEGQNVTLSCEQNLNHDAMYWYRQDPGQGLRLIYYSQIVNDFQKGDIAEGYSVSREKKESFPLTVTSAQKNPTAFYLCASSIQSLSDYEQYFGPGTRLTVT.

The chain is built from TRBV6-2 or TRBV6-3 and TRBJ2-3; 10 bases agree with TRBD2. This CDR3 is 15 amino acids long. Germline V gives CDR1 MNHEY, CDR2 SVGEGT. V lost 6 bases, J lost 6 bases, and 9 bases stayed unmatched. CDR3 sequence reads: CASSPGLAVGDTQYF. The CDR3 region has the DNA TGTGCCAGCAGCCCAGGACTAGCGGTAGGGGATACGCAGTATTTT.

The V and J genes are TRBV4-3 and TRBJ2-1, with 7 bases fitting TRBD1. The CDR3 is 16 amino acids. In germline, CDR1 is LGHNA, CDR2 YSLEER. V was clipped by 0 bases and J by 2 bases; unmatched bases: 4. CDR3 sequence reads: CASSQDLRGTYNEQFF. CDR3 sequence (DNA): TGCGCCAGCAGCCAAGATCTCAGGGGGACCTACAATGAGCAGTTCTTC.

The chain carries TRBV19 and TRBJ1-1; 7 bases map to TRBD1. Germline assignment: CDR1 LNHDA and CDR2 SQIVND (reference sequence). There are 14 residues in the CDR3. The V and J ends lost 8 bases and 0 bases, in that order; junction bases with no gene match: 6. CDR3 sequence: CASDTGALNTEAFF. CDR3 nucleotide sequence: TGTGCCAGTGACACAGGGGCCTTGAACACTGAAGCTTTCTTT.

The chain employs TRBV7-9 and TRBJ2-1; D uncertain. This CDR3 has 11 residues. Germline assignment: CDR1 SEHNR and CDR2 FQNEAQ (reference sequence). V lost 1 base to trimming and J lost 12 bases, with 7 bases between them. CDR3 loop: CASSLDYRQFF. In nucleotides, the CDR3 is TGTGCCAGCAGCTTAGATTATAGGCAGTTCTTC.

The chain links TRBV27 to TRBJ2-5; the D gene is possibly TRBD1 (7 bases). This CDR3 contains 15 residues. Germline CDR1 and CDR2: MNHEY and SMNVEV (reference sequence). Between the trimmed V and J ends, which lost 6 bases and 2 bases, there was a span of 16 bases. CDR3 sequence: CASRKQGRRQETQYF. CDR3 nucleotides: TGTGCCAGCAGAAAACAGGGGAGGAGGCAAGAGACCCAGTACTTC.